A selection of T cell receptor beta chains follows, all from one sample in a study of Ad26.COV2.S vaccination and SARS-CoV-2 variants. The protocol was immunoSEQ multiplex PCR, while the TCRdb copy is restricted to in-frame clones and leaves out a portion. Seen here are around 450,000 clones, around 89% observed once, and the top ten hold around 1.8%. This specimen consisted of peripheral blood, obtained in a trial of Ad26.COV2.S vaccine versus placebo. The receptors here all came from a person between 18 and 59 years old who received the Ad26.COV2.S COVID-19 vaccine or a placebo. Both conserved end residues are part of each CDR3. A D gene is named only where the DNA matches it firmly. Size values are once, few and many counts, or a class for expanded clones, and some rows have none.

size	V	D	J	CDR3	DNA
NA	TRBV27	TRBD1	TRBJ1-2	CASRQTGGSGYTF	TGTGCCAGCAGGCAAACAGGGGGCAGCGGCTACACCTTC
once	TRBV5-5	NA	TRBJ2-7	CASSLFFQGAAYEQYF	TGTGCCAGCAGCTTGTTCTTTCAGGGAGCGGCCTACGAGCAGTACTTC
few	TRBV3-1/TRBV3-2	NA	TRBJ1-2	CASSPMSVSYGYTF	TGTGCCAGCAGCCCGATGTCGGTTAGCTATGGCTACACCTTC
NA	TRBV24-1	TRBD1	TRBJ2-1	CATSDLQGAHEQFF	TGTGCCACCAGTGATTTGCAGGGGGCACATGAGCAGTTCTTC
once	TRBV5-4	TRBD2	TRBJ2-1	CASSSGGLAGALGNEQFF	TGTGCCAGCAGCTCGGGAGGGCTAGCGGGAGCTCTAGGGAATGAGCAGTTCTTC
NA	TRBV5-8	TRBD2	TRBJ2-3	CASSLGAASGGYTDTQYF	TGTGCCAGCAGCTTGGGGGCGGCTAGCGGGGGCTACACAGATACGCAGTATTTT
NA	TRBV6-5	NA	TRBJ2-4	CASKGFAKNIQYF	TGTGCCAGCAAAGGGTTCGCCAAAAACATTCAGTACTTC
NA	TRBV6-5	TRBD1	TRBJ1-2	CASSWGTGGGYTF	TGTGCCAGCAGTTGGGGGACAGGGGGCGGCTACACCTTC
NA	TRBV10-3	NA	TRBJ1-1	CAIRKGPDTSTEAFF	TGTGCCATCAGGAAAGGACCGGACACGAGCACTGAAGCTTTCTTT
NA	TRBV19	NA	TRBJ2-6	CASSLPFGSGANVLTF	TGTGCCAGTAGCCTACCCTTCGGCTCTGGGGCCAACGTCCTGACTTTC
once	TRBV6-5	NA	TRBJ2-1	CASSYSFWTSYNEQFF	TGTGCCAGCAGTTACTCTTTCTGGACCAGCTACAATGAGCAGTTCTTC
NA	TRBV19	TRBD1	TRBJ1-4	CASRKEGARGEKLFF	TGTGCCAGTAGGAAAGAGGGGGCGCGAGGGGAAAAACTGTTTTTT
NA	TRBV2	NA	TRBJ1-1	CASKGDWSSTEAFF	TGTGCCAGCAAGGGAGATTGGTCTTCCACTGAAGCTTTCTTT
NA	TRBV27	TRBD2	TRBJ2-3	CASSHRLAGGTDTQYF	TGTGCCAGCAGTCACCGACTAGCGGGAGGGACAGATACGCAGTATTTT
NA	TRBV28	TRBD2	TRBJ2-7	CASSLSRREGRYEQYF	TGTGCCAGCAGTTTATCTAGGCGGGAGGGCCGATACGAGCAGTACTTC
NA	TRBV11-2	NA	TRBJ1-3	CASSLSWGTGNTIYF	TGTGCCAGCAGCTTATCTTGGGGAACTGGAAACACCATATATTTT